One and the same sample provided the 30 T cell receptor beta chains below, sequenced in a study of cytomegalovirus exposure and HLA in healthy donors (dated by TCRdb to about 2017). Library creation used the immunoSEQ multiplex PCR assay. The table was pulled from immuneACCESS by TCRdb, which kept in-frame rearrangements only. Such tables lose some clones; where checked, under half of the loss comes from unresolved V genes, and the rest has no known cause. The sample yields fewer than 70,000 clones; approximately 96% were counted once. Approximately 0.91% of the sample is in the top ten clones. The material sequenced was PBMCs. The receptors shown here come from a man aged 18 to 29 in good health and CMV-seronegative.

In its sample, this clone was seen a few times. V usage is TRBV6-4 and J usage is TRBJ1-5, with TRBD1 matching over 7 bases. V gave up 0 bases and J gave up 2 bases; unmatched junction bases: 7. CDR1 is MRHNA and CDR2 is SNTAGT in the germline V gene. The CDR3 loop spans 17 amino acids. The CDR3 loop is CASSDSLGGYGNQPQHF. CDR3 nucleotide sequence: TGTGCCAGCAGTGACTCCCTAGGGGGCTATGGCAATCAGCCCCAGCATTTT.

The chain carries TRBV7-8 and TRBJ2-7, with 9 bases aligning to TRBD1. This CDR3 contains 16 residues. V was clipped by 1 base and J by 6 bases; unmatched bases: 10. Germline values: CDR1 SGHVS, CDR2 FQNEAQ. The CDR3 nucleotides read TGTGCCAGCAGCTTAGATGGCGGGACAGGGTTGGGCGAGCAGTACTTC. As protein: CASSLDGGTGLGEQYF. Filled out from reference TRBV7-8 and TRBJ2-7, the complete variable domain reads GAGVSQSPRYKVAKRGQDVALRCDPISGHVSLFWYQQALGQGPEFLTYFQNEAQLDKSGLPSDRFFAERPEGSVSTLKIQRTQQEDSAVYLCASSLDGGTGLGEQYFGPGTRLTVT.

This sequence joins TRBV19 and TRBJ1-5; D not resolved. The CDR3 is 16 amino acids. The V and J ends lost 7 bases and 2 bases respectively, with 18 bases between them. CDR1 and CDR2 (germline): LNHDA, SQIVND (reference sequence). The CDR3 here is CASTFSRGWGNQPQHF. For the CDR3, the DNA is TGTGCCAGTACCTTCTCCCGGGGATGGGGCAATCAGCCCCAGCATTTT.

The chain is built from TRBV20-1 and TRBJ1-1; D is unclear. The germline V gene has CDR1 DFQATT and CDR2 SNEGSKA (reference sequence). V was shortened by 5 bases and J by 6 bases, with 7 bases between the two germline ends. This CDR3 has 10 amino acids. CDR3 loop: CSAGFAEAFF. CDR3 sequence (DNA): TGCAGTGCTGGCTTCGCTGAAGCTTTCTTT.

The chain employs TRBV10-3 and TRBJ2-7; D is possibly TRBD1 (6 bases). This CDR3 comprises 12 residues. Germline assignment: CDR1 ENHRY and CDR2 SYGVKD. Trimming removed 10 bases from V and 4 bases from J, with 14 bases in between. CDR3 coding DNA: TGTGCCACAATGACAGGAGGTTACGAGCAGTACTTC. This translates into CATMTGGYEQYF.

The chain couples TRBV11-2 to TRBJ2-1; 9 bases map to TRBD1. This CDR3 comprises 16 residues. Trimming cost V 4 bases and J 3 bases; bases outside gene matches: 7. Germline V gene lookup returns CDR1 SGHAT and CDR2 FQNNGV. The DNA of the CDR3 is TGTGCCAGCAGCTCGTACAGGGGGCTGGACTACAATGAGCAGTTCTTC. It codes for CASSSYRGLDYNEQFF.

The V call is TRBV6-5, the J call TRBJ1-1; D not certain. This CDR3 is built from 13 residues. V shed 8 bases and J shed 3 bases, with 13 bases lying between them. Germline CDR1 reads MNHEY; CDR2 reads SVGAGI. CDR3 amino acids: CASGNGQYTEAFF. The CDR3 region has the DNA TGTGCCAGCGGAAATGGGCAGTACACTGAAGCTTTCTTT.

This chain joins TRBV15 and TRBJ1-4, with TRBD1 matching 9 bases. Per the germline V gene, CDR1 is LNHNV and CDR2 is YYDKDF (reference sequence). V gave up 3 bases and J gave up 5 bases; unmatched junction bases: 1. The CDR3 consists of 14 residues. CDR3 in amino acids: CATSSDRGNEKLFF. In DNA, the CDR3 is TGTGCCACCAGCAGTGACAGGGGGAATGAAAAACTGTTTTTT.

This chain links TRBV7-9 with TRBJ2-1; TRBD1 agrees at 11 bases. Germline assignment: CDR1 SEHNR and CDR2 FQNEAQ (reference sequence). The ends lost 5 bases at V and 7 bases at J; junction bases unmatched: 7. The CDR3 is 15 residues long. In DNA, the CDR3 is TGTGCCAGCAGCCCCAGGGACAGGGGGGGTAATGAGCAGTTCTTC. Translation gives CASSPRDRGGNEQFF.

V is TRBV7-9 and J is TRBJ1-3; a possible D gene is TRBD1 (5 bases). The germline V gene has CDR1 SEHNR and CDR2 FQNEAQ (reference sequence). There are 16 residues in the CDR3. V lost 2 bases and J 3 bases, leaving 14 bases between the germline ends. CDR3 in DNA: TGTGCCAGCAGCTTATTAAGGGGAGGAGATGGAAACACCATATATTTT. Encoded protein: CASSLLRGGDGNTIYF.

This chain uses TRBV7-9 with TRBJ1-4; 9 bases are a match to TRBD1. V lost 5 bases to trimming and J lost 14 bases; unmatched junction nucleotides: 15. Looked up from germline, CDR1 is SEHNR and CDR2 is FQNEAQ (reference sequence). This CDR3 region has 15 residues. The CDR3 coding sequence is TGTGCCAGCAGCCCGAGGACAGGGGAGGAACTCAGGCTGTTTTTT. Amino acids: CASSPRTGEELRLFF.

This clone has only one observation. V usage is TRBV6-1 and J usage is TRBJ2-7, with 11 bases matching TRBD1. Germline V gene sequence: CDR1 MNHNS, CDR2 SASEGT. J gave up 6 bases and V 3 bases, and 7 bases lay outside the gene matches. The CDR3 runs 15 residues. In nucleotides, the CDR3 is TGTGCCAGCAGTGACCCGGGACAGGGGGAAGCCGAGCAGTACTTC. Protein: CASSDPGQGEAEQYF.

The chain joins TRBV4-1 to TRBJ1-2; the match to TRBD1 covers 7 bases. The V gene end was trimmed by 7 bases and the J gene end by 8 bases; junction bases not matched to a gene: 10. Germline lookup yields CDR1 MGHRA and CDR2 YSYEKL. The CDR3 is 13 amino acids. The CDR3 coding sequence is TGCGCCAGCAACCCAACAGGGGTGGGCGGCTACACCTTC. The encoded protein is CASNPTGVGGYTF.

V is TRBV6-6 and J is TRBJ1-2, with a tentative D call TRBD1 (5 bases). The CDR3 consists of 11 residues. Germline loops: CDR1 MNHNY, CDR2 SVGAGI (reference sequence). The germline V and J ends were trimmed by 8 bases and 5 bases, with 9 bases remaining between them. CDR3 nucleotide sequence: TGTGCCAGCGGGGGGGGTTATGGCTACACCTTC. It translates to CASGGGYGYTF.

The chain links TRBV5-1 to TRBJ2-1; TRBD2 might be the D (6 bases). The V and J ends lost 4 bases and 8 bases respectively, with 13 bases between them. Germline V gene lookup returns CDR1 SGHRS and CDR2 YFSETQ. The CDR3 is made up of 13 amino acids. CDR3 sequence (DNA): TGCGCCAGCAGCCCACCAATAGCGGATGAGCAGTTCTTC. This encodes CASSPPIADEQFF.

The chain combines TRBV4-1 with TRBJ1-4; TRBD1 matches at 7 bases. Germline V CDR1 and CDR2: MGHRA, YSYEKL. The CDR3 is 15 amino acids. The ends lost 3 bases at V and 7 bases at J; junction bases unmatched: 8. Here the CDR3 DNA reads TGCGCCAGCAGCCATTCCGGGACAGTCAGTGAAAAACTGTTTTTT. Its protein is CASSHSGTVSEKLFF.

J is TRBJ2-7 and V is TRBV15, with 8 bases aligning to TRBD1. The CDR3 is 13 amino acids. V lost 6 bases and J lost 0; bases outside the gene matches: 1. Germline V gives CDR1 LNHNV, CDR2 YYDKDF (reference sequence). CDR3 sequence: CATSQGASYEQYF. CDR3 DNA sequence: TGTGCCACCAGTCAGGGGGCCTCCTACGAGCAGTACTTC.

CDR3: CASSSRVLARTDTQYF. CDR3 nucleotide sequence: TGTGCCAGCAGTTCTAGGGTCCTAGCGCGAACAGATACGCAGTATTTT. The chain joins TRBV6-6 to TRBJ2-3, with D maybe TRBD2 (6 bases). This CDR3 has 16 residues. Trimming left V 4 bases short and J 3 bases short, with 17 bases between. Germline V lookup: CDR1 MNHNY, CDR2 SVGAGI (reference sequence).

This clone was counted once. The chain couples TRBV28 to TRBJ1-5; D is possibly TRBD1 (5 bases). CDR3 length: 12 amino acids. Germline loops: CDR1 MDHEN, CDR2 SYDVKM. The V and J ends lost 5 bases and 7 bases respectively, with 9 bases between them. The CDR3 sequence is CASSQGYQPQHF. The CDR3 DNA sequence: TGTGCCAGCAGTCAGGGATACCAGCCCCAGCATTTT.

This clone was seen only once. The gene calls are TRBV13 and TRBJ2-2, with 8 bases that match TRBD2. Trimming removed 1 base from V and 6 bases from J; junction bases left unmatched: 1. This CDR3 is built from 14 residues. CDR1 and CDR2 from the germline V gene are PRHDT and FYEKMQ (reference sequence). The CDR3 spells CASSLAGGPGELFF. The CDR3, as DNA: TGTGCCAGCAGCTTAGCGGGAGGGCCCGGGGAGCTGTTTTTT.

The chain combines TRBV12-5 with TRBJ2-2; tentative D call: TRBD2 (5 bases). The CDR3 has 17 amino acids. Germline V CDR1 and CDR2: LGHNT, FRNRAP. V lost 2 bases, J lost 4 bases, and 17 bases lay in between. CDR3 loop: CASGLNLGVNATGELFF. In nucleotides, the CDR3 is TGTGCTAGTGGTTTGAATCTCGGGGTTAACGCCACCGGGGAGCTGTTTTTT.

The rearrangement uses TRBV5-1 and TRBJ2-1, with 8 bases identical to TRBD1. Germline CDR1 SGHRS, CDR2 YFSETQ. The trim removed 4 bases at V and 4 bases at J, leaving 10 bases unmatched. This CDR3 has 16 residues. DNA for the CDR3: TGCGCCAGCAGCGGACAGGGACCAAGCAGGTACAATGAGCAGTTCTTC. This encodes CASSGQGPSRYNEQFF.

The V and J genes are TRBV19 and TRBJ2-1, with D tentatively TRBD1 (5 bases). The germline gives CDR1 LNHDA, CDR2 SQIVND (reference sequence). The CDR3 totals 14 residues. V was pared by 0 bases and J by 5 bases, with 8 bases between. The CDR3 coding sequence is TGTGCCAGTAGTATAGAAACCAGGGACAATGAGCAGTTCTTC. This sequence encodes CASSIETRDNEQFF. The variable domain in full, with the rest retrieved from reference TRBV19 and TRBJ2-1, is DGGITQSPKYLFRKEGQNVTLSCEQNLNHDAMYWYRQDPGQGLRLIYYSQIVNDFQKGDIAEGYSVSREKKESFPLTVTSAQKNPTAFYLCASSIETRDNEQFFGPGTRLTVL.

The count of this clone is one. The CDR3 protein is CASSIDGHSNQPQHF. CDR3 in DNA: TGTGCCAGTAGTATAGACGGACATAGCAATCAGCCCCAGCATTTT. The gene calls are TRBV19 and TRBJ1-5; D may be TRBD1 (5 bases). V was trimmed by 0 bases and J by 0 bases, leaving 6 bases between them. This CDR3 has 15 amino acids. The germline CDR1 and CDR2 sequences are LNHDA and SQIVND (reference sequence).

The chain employs TRBV18 and TRBJ2-1; no reliable D call. This CDR3 comprises 16 residues. The ends were cut back, 3 bases at V and 0 bases at J, with 12 bases in the middle. Germline lookup yields CDR1 KGHSH and CDR2 LQKENI. CDR3 amino acids: CASSPGVRNSYNEQFF. CDR3 coding DNA: TGTGCCAGCTCACCCGGAGTACGAAACTCCTACAATGAGCAGTTCTTC. Together with reference TRBV18 and TRBJ2-1, the CDR3 gives the full variable domain: NAGVMQNPRHLVRRRGQEARLRCSPMKGHSHVYWYRQLPEEGLKFMVYLQKENIIDESGMPKERFSAEFPKEGPSILRIQQVVRGDSAAYFCASSPGVRNSYNEQFFGPGTRLTVL.

The chain employs TRBV28 and TRBJ2-1; D perhaps matches TRBD1 (5 bases). Trimming stripped 3 bases from V and 8 bases from J, with 20 bases between. The CDR3 loop spans 16 amino acids. The V gene's germline CDR1 is MDHEN and CDR2 SYDVKM. In DNA, the CDR3 is TGTGCCAGCAGTTTCCACCGGGCCGCAGGGTGGGATGAGCAGTTCTTC. This codes for CASSFHRAAGWDEQFF.

The chain carries TRBV20-1 and TRBJ2-5; D is unresolved. CDR3 length equals 11 residues. The germline CDR1 and CDR2 sequences are DFQATT and SNEGSKA (reference sequence). The V end lost 3 bases, the J end lost 1 base, and 3 bases lay between the germline ends. CDR3 in amino acids: CSARSQETQYF. Here the CDR3 DNA reads TGCAGTGCTAGGAGCCAAGAGACCCAGTACTTC.

J is TRBJ2-1 and V is TRBV23-1, with D unresolved. TRBV23-1 is sorted into the ORF group, with uncertain function. The length of the CDR3 is 14 residues. V was shortened by 7 bases and J by 8 bases, with 18 bases between the two germline ends. Here the CDR3 reads CASTNPRRRDEQFF. The CDR3 nucleotides are TGCGCCAGCACAAACCCCCGCCGTCGAGATGAGCAGTTCTTC.

The rearrangement links TRBV19 to TRBJ1-5, with 8 bases fitting TRBD1. The CDR3 consists of 15 residues. The germline V gene encodes CDR1 LNHDA and CDR2 SQIVND (reference sequence). Losses at the gene ends were 6 bases for V and 4 bases for J; bases not matched to a gene: 8. CDR3 amino acids: CASSPDRGRNQPQHF. DNA of the CDR3: TGTGCCAGTAGCCCCGACAGGGGTAGAAATCAGCCCCAGCATTTT.

The V gene is TRBV6-5, the J gene TRBJ2-7, with a weak D call TRBD1 (6 bases). V lost 0 bases, J lost 2 bases, and 8 bases lay in between. Germline CDR1 reads MNHEY; CDR2 reads SVGAGI. CDR3 length: 14 residues. In DNA, the CDR3 is TGTGCCAGCAGTTACTCGACAGGAACCTACGAGCAGTACTTC. Its translation is CASSYSTGTYEQYF.